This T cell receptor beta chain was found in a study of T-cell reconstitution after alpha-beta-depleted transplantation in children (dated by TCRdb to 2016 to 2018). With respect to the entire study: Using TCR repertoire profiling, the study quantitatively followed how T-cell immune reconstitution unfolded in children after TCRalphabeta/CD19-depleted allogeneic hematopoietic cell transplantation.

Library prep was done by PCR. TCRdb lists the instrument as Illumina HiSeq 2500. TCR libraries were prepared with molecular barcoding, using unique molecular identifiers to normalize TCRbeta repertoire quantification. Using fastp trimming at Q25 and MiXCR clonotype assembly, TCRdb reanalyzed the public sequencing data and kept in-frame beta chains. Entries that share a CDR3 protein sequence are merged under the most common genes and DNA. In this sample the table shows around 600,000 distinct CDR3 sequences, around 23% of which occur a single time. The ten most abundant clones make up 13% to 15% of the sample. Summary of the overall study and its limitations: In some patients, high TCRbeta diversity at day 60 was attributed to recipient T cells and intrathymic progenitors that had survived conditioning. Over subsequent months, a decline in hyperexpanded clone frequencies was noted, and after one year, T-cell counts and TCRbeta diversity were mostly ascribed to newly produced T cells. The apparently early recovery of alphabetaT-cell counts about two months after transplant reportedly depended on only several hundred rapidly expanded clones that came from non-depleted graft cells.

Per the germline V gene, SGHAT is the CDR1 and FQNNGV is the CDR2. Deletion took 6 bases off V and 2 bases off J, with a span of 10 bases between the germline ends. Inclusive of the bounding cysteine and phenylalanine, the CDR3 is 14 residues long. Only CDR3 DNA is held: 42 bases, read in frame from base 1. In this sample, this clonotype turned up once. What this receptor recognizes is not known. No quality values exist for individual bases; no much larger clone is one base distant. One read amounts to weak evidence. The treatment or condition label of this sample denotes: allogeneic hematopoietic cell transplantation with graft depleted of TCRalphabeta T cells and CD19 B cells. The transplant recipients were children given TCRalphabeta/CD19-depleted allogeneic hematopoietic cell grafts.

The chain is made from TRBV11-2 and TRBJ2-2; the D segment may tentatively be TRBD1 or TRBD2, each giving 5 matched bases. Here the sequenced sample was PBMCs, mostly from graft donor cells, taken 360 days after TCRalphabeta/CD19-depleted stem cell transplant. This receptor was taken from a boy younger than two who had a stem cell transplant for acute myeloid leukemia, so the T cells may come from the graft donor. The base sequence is TGTGCCAGCAGGTGGAGGACAAACACCGGGGAGCTGTTTTTT. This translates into CASRWRTNTGELFF.